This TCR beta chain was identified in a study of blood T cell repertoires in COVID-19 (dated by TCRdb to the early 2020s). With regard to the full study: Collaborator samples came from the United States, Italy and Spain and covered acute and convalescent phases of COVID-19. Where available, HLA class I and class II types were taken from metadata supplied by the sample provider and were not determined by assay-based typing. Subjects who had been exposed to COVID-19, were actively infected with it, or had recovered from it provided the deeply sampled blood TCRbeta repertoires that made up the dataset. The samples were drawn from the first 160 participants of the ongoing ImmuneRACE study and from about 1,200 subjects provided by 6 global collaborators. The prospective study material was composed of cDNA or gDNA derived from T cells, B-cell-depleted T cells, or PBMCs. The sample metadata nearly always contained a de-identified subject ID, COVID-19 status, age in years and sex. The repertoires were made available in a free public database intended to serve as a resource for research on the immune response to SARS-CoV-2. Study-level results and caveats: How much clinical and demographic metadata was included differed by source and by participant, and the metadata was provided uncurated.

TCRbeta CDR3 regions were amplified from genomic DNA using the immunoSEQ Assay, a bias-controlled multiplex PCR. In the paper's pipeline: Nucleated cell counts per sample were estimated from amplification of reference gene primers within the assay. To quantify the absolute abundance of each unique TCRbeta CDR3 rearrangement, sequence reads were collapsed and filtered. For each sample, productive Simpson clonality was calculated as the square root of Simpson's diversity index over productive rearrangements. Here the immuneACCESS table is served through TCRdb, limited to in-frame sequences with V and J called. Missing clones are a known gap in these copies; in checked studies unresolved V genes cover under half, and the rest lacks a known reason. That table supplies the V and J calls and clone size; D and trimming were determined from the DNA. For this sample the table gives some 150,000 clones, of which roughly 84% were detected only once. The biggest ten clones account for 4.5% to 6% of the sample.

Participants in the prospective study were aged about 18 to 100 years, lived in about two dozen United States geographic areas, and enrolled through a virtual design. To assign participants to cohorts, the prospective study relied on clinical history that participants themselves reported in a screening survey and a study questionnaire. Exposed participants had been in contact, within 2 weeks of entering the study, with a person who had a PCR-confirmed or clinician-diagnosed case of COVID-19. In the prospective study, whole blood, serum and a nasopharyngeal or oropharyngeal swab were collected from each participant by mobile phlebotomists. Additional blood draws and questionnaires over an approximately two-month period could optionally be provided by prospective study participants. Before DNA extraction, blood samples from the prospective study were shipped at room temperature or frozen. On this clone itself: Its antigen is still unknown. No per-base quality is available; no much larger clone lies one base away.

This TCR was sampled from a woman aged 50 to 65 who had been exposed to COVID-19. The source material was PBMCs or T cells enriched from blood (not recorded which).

The CDR3 reads as follows: CASSARPGGGPEQYF. The nucleotide sequence reads as follows: TGTGCCAGCAGCGCCCGACCTGGGGGAGGTCCCGAGCAGTACTTC. Recombination joined TRBV7-2 with TRBJ2-7, with a weak D call of TRBD2 (6 bases match). The CDR3 starts with the cysteine, ends with the phenylalanine, and has 15 residues. Here the CDR3 DNA is all that survives: 45 bases in frame from base 1. V and J are truncated by 5 bases and 6 bases respectively, leaving an intervening sequence of 20 bases. CDR1 SGHTA and CDR2 FQGNSA were looked up in the germline V gene.